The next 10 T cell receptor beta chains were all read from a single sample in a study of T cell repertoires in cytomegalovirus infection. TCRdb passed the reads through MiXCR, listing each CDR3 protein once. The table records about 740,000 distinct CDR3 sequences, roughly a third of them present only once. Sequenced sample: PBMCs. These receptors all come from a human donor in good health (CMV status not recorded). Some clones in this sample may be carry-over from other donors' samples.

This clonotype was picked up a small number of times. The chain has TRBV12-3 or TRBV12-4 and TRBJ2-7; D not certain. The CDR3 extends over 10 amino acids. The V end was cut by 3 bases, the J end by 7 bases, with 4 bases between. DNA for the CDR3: TGTGCCAGCAGTTTGGAGGAGCAGTACTTC. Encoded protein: CASSLEEQYF.

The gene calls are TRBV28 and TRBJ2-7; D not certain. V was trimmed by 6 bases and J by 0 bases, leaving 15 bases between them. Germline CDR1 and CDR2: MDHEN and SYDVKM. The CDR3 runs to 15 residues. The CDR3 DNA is TGTGCCAGCAGCCCCCCCTACATAAGCTCCTACGAGCAGTACTTC. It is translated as CASSPPYISSYEQYF.

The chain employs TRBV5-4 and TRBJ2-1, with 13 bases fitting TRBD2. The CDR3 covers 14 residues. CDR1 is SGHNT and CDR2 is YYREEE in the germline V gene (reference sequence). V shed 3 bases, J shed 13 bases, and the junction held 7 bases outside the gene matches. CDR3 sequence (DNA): TGTGCCAGCAGCTCCGGGACTAGCGGGAATGTTCAGTTCTTC. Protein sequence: CASSSGTSGNVQFF.

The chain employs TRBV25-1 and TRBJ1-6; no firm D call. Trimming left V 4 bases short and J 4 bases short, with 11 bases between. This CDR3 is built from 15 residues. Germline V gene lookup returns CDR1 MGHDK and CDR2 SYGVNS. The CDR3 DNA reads TGTGCCAGCAGTGGTTCGATGGGATATAATTCACCCCTCCACTTT. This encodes CASSGSMGYNSPLHF.

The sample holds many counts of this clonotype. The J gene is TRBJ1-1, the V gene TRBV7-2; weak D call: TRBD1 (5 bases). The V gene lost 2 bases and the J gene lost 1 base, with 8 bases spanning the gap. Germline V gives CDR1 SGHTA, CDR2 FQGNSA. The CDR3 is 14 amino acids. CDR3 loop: CASSLFQGNTEAFF. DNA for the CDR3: TGTGCCAGCAGCTTATTTCAGGGGAACACTGAAGCTTTCTTT.

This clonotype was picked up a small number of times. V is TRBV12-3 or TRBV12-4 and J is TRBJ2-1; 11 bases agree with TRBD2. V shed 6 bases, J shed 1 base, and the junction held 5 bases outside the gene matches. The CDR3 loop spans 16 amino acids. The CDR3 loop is CASRTSGSGSYNEQFF. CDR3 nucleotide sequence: TGTGCCAGCAGAACTAGCGGGAGCGGGTCCTACAATGAGCAGTTCTTC.

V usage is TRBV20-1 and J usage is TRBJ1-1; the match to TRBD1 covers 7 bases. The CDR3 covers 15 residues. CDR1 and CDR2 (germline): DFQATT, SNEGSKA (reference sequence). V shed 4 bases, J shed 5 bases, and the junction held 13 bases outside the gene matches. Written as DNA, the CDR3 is TGCAGTGCTAACCCCCCAGGGGGAAAGGGGACTGAAGCTTTCTTT. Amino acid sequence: CSANPPGGKGTEAFF.

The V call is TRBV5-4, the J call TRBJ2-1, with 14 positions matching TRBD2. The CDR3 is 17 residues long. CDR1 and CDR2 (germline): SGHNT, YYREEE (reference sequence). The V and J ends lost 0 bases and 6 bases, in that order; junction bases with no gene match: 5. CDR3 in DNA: TGTGCCAGCAGCTTGGCCGCAGGGACTAGCGGGAGCAATGAGCAGTTCTTC. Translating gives CASSLAAGTSGSNEQFF.

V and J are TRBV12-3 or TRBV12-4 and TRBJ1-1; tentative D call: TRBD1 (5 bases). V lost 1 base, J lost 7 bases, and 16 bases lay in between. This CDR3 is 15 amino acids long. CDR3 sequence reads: CASSLEPGRIFEAFF. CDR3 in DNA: TGTGCCAGCAGTTTAGAGCCGGGACGGATATTTGAAGCTTTCTTT.

The CDR3 nucleotides read TGTGCCAGCAGTTCCAGGGGCGGGGGCTACGAGCAGTACTTC. Translating it yields CASSSRGGGYEQYF. V and J are TRBV12-3 or TRBV12-4 and TRBJ2-7; possible D gene TRBD2, 7 bases. This CDR3 region has 14 residues. The ends were cut back, 4 bases at V and 3 bases at J, with 13 bases in the middle.